This passage covers 5 T cell receptor beta chains from one sample sequenced in a study of blood T cell repertoires in COVID-19. Profiled with immunoSEQ multiplex PCR; TCRdb holds only in-frame clones, not every one. The sample includes approximately 81,000 clones, about 89% of them seen just once. Sequencing was done on a sample of PBMCs or T cells enriched from blood (not recorded which). The receptors were gathered from a woman in her fifties or sixties with acute COVID-19.

The chain combines TRBV5-6 with TRBJ2-7; no firm D call. The CDR3 loop spans 15 amino acids. Germline loops: CDR1 SGHDT, CDR2 YYEEEE. Trimming left V 4 bases short and J 2 bases short, with 16 bases between. The CDR3 loop is CASSGGSSAPYEQYF. CDR3 in DNA: TGTGCCAGCAGCGGTGGTTCGAGTGCCCCCTACGAGCAGTACTTC.

V is TRBV10-3 and J is TRBJ2-2, with 9 bases lining up with TRBD1. The CDR3 has 15 residues. V dropped 4 bases and J dropped 3; count of bases not matched to a gene: 3. In germline, CDR1 is ENHRY, CDR2 SYGVKD. CDR3 sequence: CAISGWTGDTGELFF. DNA for the CDR3: TGTGCCATCAGTGGTTGGACAGGGGACACCGGGGAGCTGTTTTTT.

The chain recombines TRBV6-5 with TRBJ1-6, with D unclear. Trimming removed 6 bases at V and 0 bases at J, with 3 bases between. The CDR3 is 13 residues long. The V gene's germline CDR1 is MNHEY and CDR2 SVGAGI. The CDR3 DNA is TGTGCCAGCAGGGCCTCCTATAATTCACCCCTCCACTTT. The encoded protein is CASRASYNSPLHF.

This sequence joins TRBV6-5 and TRBJ2-5; 10 bases fit TRBD1. Germline assignment: CDR1 MNHEY and CDR2 SVGAGI. The CDR3 extends over 15 amino acids. V lost 6 bases, J lost 5 bases, and 9 bases stayed unmatched. In DNA form, the CDR3 reads TGTGCCAGCAGCTTGACAGGGGGCCTGGGGGAGACCCAGTACTTC. Translating it yields CASSLTGGLGETQYF.

The chain employs TRBV9 and TRBJ2-5, with a tentative D call TRBD2 (6 bases). CDR1 is SGDLS and CDR2 is YYNGEE in the germline V gene. V was pared by 5 bases and J by 4 bases, with 18 bases between. CDR3 length equals 15 residues. The DNA for the CDR3 is TGTGCCAGCAGTGATTATAGCGGAGGCGGAGAGACCCAGTACTTC. This encodes CASSDYSGGGETQYF.